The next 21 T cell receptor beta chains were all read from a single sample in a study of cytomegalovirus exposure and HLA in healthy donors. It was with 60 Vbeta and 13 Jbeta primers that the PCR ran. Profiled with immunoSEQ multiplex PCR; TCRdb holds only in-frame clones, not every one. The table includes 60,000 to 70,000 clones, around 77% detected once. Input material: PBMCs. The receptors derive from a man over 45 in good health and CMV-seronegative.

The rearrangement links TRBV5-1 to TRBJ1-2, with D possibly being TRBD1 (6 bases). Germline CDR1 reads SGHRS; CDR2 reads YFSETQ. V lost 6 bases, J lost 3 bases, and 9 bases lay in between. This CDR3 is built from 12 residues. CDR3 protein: CASKAGDYGYTF. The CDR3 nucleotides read TGCGCCAGCAAGGCAGGGGACTATGGCTACACCTTC.

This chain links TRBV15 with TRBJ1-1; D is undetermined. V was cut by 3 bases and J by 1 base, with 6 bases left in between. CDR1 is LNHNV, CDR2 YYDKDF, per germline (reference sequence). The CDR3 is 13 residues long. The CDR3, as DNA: TGTGCCACCAGCAGGGAGCGGAACACTGAAGCTTTCTTT. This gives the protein CATSRERNTEAFF.

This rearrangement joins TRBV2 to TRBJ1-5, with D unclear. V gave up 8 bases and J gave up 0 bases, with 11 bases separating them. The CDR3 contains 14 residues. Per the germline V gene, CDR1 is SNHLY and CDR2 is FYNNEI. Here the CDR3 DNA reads TGTGCCAGCTCCGGACTGTTTAGCAATCAGCCCCAGCATTTT. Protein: CASSGLFSNQPQHF.

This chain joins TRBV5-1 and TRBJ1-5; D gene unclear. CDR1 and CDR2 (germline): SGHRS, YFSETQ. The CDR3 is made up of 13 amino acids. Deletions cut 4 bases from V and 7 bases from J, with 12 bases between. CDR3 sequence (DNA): TGCGCCAGCAGCGTAAGGGAGGGACAGCCCCAGCATTTT. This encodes CASSVREGQPQHF.

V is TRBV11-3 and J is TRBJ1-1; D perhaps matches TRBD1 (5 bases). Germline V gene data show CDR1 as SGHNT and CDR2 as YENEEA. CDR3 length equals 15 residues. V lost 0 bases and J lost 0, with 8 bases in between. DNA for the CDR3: TGTGCCAGCAGCTTAGATGGAGGGGTGAACACTGAAGCTTTCTTT. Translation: CASSLDGGVNTEAFF.

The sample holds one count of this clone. CDR3 coding DNA: TGTGCCAGCAGCTTGGAGCCCACCCTGAACACTGAAGCTTTCTTT. Translated: CASSLEPTLNTEAFF. The chain combines TRBV5-6 with TRBJ1-1; D not certain. Germline V gene lookup returns CDR1 SGHDT and CDR2 YYEEEE. The CDR3 sequence is 15 residues long. Trimming took off 0 bases at V and 0 bases at J, with 9 bases between the two ends.

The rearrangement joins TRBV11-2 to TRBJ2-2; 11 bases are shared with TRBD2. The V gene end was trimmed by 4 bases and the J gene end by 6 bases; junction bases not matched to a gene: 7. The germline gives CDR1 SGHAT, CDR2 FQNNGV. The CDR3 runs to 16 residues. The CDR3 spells CASSSYSGRASGELFF. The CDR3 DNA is TGTGCCAGCAGCTCCTATAGCGGGAGGGCCTCCGGGGAGCTGTTTTTT.

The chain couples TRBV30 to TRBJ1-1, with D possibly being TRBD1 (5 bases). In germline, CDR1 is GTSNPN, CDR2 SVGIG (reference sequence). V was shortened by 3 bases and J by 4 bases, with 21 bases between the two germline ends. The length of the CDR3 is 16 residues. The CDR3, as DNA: TGTGCCTGGAGCCCCCTGGGTGGCCGGGGGGGCACTGAAGCTTTCTTT. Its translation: CAWSPLGGRGGTEAFF. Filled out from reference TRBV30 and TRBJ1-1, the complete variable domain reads SQTIHQWPATLVQPVGSPLSLECTVEGTSNPNLYWYRQAAGRGLQLLFYSVGIGQISSEVPQNLSASRPQDRQFILSSKKLLLSDSGFYLCAWSPLGGRGGTEAFFGQGTRLTVV.

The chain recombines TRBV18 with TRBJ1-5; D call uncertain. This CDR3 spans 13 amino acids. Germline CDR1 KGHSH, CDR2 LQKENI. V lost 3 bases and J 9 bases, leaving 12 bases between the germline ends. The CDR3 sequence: CASSPWEDGPQHF. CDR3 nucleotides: TGTGCCAGCTCACCTTGGGAGGATGGGCCCCAGCATTTT. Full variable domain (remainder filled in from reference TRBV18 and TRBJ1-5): NAGVMQNPRHLVRRRGQEARLRCSPMKGHSHVYWYRQLPEEGLKFMVYLQKENIIDESGMPKERFSAEFPKEGPSILRIQQVVRGDSAAYFCASSPWEDGPQHFGDGTRLSIL.

In nucleotides, the CDR3 is TGCGCCAGCAGCAACCCTAGCGGGGGGGCCGGGGAGCTGTTTTTT. As protein: CASSNPSGGAGELFF. The rearrangement uses TRBV5-1 and TRBJ2-2, with 12 bases lining up with TRBD2. The CDR3 has 15 amino acids. From germline, CDR1 is SGHRS and CDR2 YFSETQ. After removal of 4 bases from V and 6 bases from J, the junction contained 4 bases not matched to a gene.

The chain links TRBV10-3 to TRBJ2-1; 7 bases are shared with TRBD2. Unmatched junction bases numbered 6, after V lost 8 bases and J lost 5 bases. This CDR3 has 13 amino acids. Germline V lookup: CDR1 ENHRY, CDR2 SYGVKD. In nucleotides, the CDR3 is TGTGCCATCCAAAGAGCGGGACACAATGAGCAGTTCTTC. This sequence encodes CAIQRAGHNEQFF.

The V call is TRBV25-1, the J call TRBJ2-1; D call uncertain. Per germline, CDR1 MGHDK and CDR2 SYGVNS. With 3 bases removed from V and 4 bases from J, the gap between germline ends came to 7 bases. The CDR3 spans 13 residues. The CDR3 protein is CASSDQYYNEQFF. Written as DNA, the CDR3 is TGTGCCAGCAGTGATCAGTATTACAATGAGCAGTTCTTC.

The CDR3 coding sequence is TGTGCCAGCTCACACACTAGCGGGAGTATGGAGACCCAGTACTTC. Translating gives CASSHTSGSMETQYF. The rearrangement uses TRBV18 and TRBJ2-5; 11 bases align to TRBD2. Germline CDR1 KGHSH, CDR2 LQKENI. This CDR3 has 15 residues. Trimming cost V 4 bases and J 5 bases; bases outside gene matches: 6.

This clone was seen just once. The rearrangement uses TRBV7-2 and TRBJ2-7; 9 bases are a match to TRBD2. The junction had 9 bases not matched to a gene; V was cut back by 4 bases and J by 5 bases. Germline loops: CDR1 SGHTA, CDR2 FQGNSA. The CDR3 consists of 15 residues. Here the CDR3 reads CASSSRGLASNEQYF. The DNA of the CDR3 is TGTGCCAGCAGCTCCCGGGGACTAGCATCGAACGAGCAGTACTTC. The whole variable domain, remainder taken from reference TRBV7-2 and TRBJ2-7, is GAGVSQSPSNKVTEKGKDVELRCDPISGHTALYWYRQSLGQGLEFLIYFQGNSAPDKSGLPSDRFSAERTGGSVSTLTIQRTQQEDSAVYLCASSSRGLASNEQYFGPGTRLTVT.

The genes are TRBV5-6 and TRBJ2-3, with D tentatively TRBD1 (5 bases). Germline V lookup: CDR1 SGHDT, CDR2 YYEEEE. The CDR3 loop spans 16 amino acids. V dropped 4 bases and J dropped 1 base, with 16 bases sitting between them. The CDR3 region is CASSQPTVPGTDTQYF. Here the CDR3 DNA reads TGTGCCAGCAGCCAACCGACAGTCCCGGGCACAGATACGCAGTATTTT.

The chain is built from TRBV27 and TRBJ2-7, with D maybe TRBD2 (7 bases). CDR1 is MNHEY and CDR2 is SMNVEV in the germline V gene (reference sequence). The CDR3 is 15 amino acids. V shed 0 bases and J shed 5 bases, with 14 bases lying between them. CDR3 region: CASSLSRGGQHEQYF. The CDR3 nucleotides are TGTGCCAGCAGTTTATCGAGGGGGGGCCAACACGAGCAGTACTTC.

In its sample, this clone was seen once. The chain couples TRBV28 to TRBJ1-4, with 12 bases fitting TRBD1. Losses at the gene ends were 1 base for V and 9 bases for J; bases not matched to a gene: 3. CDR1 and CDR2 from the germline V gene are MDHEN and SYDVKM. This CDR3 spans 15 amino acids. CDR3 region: CASSLSGTGGQKLFF. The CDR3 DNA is TGTGCCAGCAGTTTATCGGGGACAGGGGGCCAAAAACTGTTTTTT.

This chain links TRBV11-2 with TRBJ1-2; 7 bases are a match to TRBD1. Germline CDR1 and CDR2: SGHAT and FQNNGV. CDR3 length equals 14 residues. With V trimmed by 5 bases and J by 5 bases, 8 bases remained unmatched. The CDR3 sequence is CASSREQGRYGYTF. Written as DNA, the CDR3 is TGTGCCAGCAGCCGGGAACAGGGGAGATATGGCTACACCTTC.

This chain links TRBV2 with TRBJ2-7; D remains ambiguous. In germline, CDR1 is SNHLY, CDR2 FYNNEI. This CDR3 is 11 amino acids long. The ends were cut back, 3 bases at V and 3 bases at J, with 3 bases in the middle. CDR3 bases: TGTGCCAGCAGTGAGTACTACGAGCAGTACTTC. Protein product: CASSEYYEQYF.

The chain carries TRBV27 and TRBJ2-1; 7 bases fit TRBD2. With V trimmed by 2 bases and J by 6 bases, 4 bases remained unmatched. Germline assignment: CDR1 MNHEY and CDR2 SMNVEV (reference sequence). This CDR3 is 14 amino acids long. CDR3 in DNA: TGTGCCAGCAGTTTAATGCTAGCGGCCAATGAGCAGTTCTTC. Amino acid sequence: CASSLMLAANEQFF.

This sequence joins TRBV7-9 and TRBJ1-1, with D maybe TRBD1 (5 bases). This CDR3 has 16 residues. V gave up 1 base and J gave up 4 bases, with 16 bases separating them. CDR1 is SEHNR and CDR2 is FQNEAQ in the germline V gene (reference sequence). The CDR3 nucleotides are TGTGCCAGCAGCTTAGAAGGTGCCAGGGTGGCCACTGAAGCTTTCTTT. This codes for CASSLEGARVATEAFF.